These 18 T cell receptor beta chains originate from one sample sequenced in a study of blood T cells in healthy people across ages. With a J-beta primer mix and a sample-barcoded 5' primer, a second PCR ran about 7 to 11 cycles. A single record per CDR3 protein comes from TCRdb applying MiXCR to the 5' RACE reads. This sample has around 1,100,000 distinct CDR3 sequences, with approximately 38% found just once. Sequenced input: blood. The receptors derive from a man in his late teens or twenties in good health.

The chain couples TRBV20-1 to TRBJ1-2, with TRBD1 matching 7 bases. The V gene's germline CDR1 is DFQATT and CDR2 SNEGSKA (reference sequence). V was clipped by 1 base and J by 4 bases; unmatched bases: 9. The length of the CDR3 is 15 residues. CDR3 residues: CSARVRGQLSYGYTF. CDR3 coding DNA: TGCAGTGCTAGAGTGCGGGGACAGTTAAGCTATGGCTACACCTTC.

As DNA, the CDR3 is TGCGCCAGCAGCCAAGAGATCCGGGGGAGAACTGGTGAAAAACTGTTTTTT. Protein product: CASSQEIRGRTGEKLFF. The rearrangement joins TRBV4-3 to TRBJ1-4; perhaps TRBD1 as D (5 bases). V was trimmed by 0 bases and J by 7 bases, leaving 18 bases between them. The CDR3 totals 17 residues. The germline V gene encodes CDR1 LGHNA and CDR2 YSLEER.

The chain recombines TRBV11-2 with TRBJ1-1; 9 bases are shared with TRBD1. CDR1 and CDR2 (germline): SGHAT, FQNNGV. V shed 7 bases, J shed 4 bases, and the junction held 7 bases outside the gene matches. CDR3 size: 14 residues. CDR3 sequence reads: CASTIRQGVTEAFF. CDR3 DNA sequence: TGTGCCAGCACCATTAGACAGGGGGTCACTGAAGCTTTCTTT.

The chain carries TRBV29-1 and TRBJ2-5; 9 nucleotides align to TRBD2. The J call may be mistaken, given a closer DNA end match to TRBJ2-1. Per germline, CDR1 SQVTM and CDR2 ANQGSEA. The CDR3 runs 14 residues. The CDR3 DNA sequence: TGCAGCGTTGAACTAGCGGGGTTCCAAGAGACCCAGTTCTTC. It specifies CSVELAGFQETQFF.

This clonotype appeared a few times. The chain combines TRBV6-5 with TRBJ1-1, with no clear D. This CDR3 has 14 amino acids. With 6 bases removed from V and 2 bases from J, the gap between germline ends came to 13 bases. Germline CDR1 MNHEY, CDR2 SVGAGI. The CDR3, as DNA: TGTGCCAGCAGAACCGGGCCCCTTAACACTGAAGCTTTCTTT. Its translation: CASRTGPLNTEAFF.

The rearrangement uses TRBV6-4 and TRBJ2-5; no reliable D call. V was pared by 9 bases and J by 1 base, with 9 bases between. CDR1 MRHNA and CDR2 SNTAGT come from the germline V gene. The CDR3 runs to 12 residues. CDR3 bases: TGTGCCAGGGTATTACCCCAAGAGACCCAGTACTTC. It is translated as CARVLPQETQYF.

This clonotype appeared a few times. The chain recombines TRBV20-1 with TRBJ1-1; no firm D call. Trimming took 0 bases from V and 0 from J, leaving 11 bases between them. This CDR3 region has 15 residues. In germline, CDR1 is DFQATT, CDR2 SNEGSKA (reference sequence). CDR3 bases: TGCAGTGCTAGAGATGGTAATACTATGAACACTGAAGCTTTCTTT. This gives the protein CSARDGNTMNTEAFF.

The chain is built from TRBV12-3 or TRBV12-4 and TRBJ1-5; TRBD1 matches 7 bases. This CDR3 region has 15 residues. With V trimmed by 7 bases and J by 4 bases, 10 bases remained unmatched. The CDR3 DNA reads TGTGCCAGCACCTGGTCGGGACAGCATAATCAGCCCCAGCATTTT. It yields the protein CASTWSGQHNQPQHF.

The V and J genes are TRBV20-1 and TRBJ1-1, with TRBD1 as a possible D gene (6 bases). Germline-derived CDR1 and CDR2 are DFQATT and SNEGSKA (reference sequence). The CDR3 is 17 residues long. V lost 0 bases to trimming and J lost 0 bases, with 17 bases between them. CDR3 sequence (DNA): TGCAGTGCTAGAGATTTGCGGGCAGGGGACATGAACACTGAAGCTTTCTTT. Translating it yields CSARDLRAGDMNTEAFF.

J is TRBJ1-4 and V is TRBV6-2 or TRBV6-3, with no clear D. Germline V gives CDR1 MNHEY, CDR2 SVGEGT. V shed 7 bases and J shed 13 bases, with 10 bases lying between them. This CDR3 region has 10 residues. CDR3 sequence: CASNLERLFF. CDR3 bases: TGTGCCAGCAACCTAGAGAGACTGTTTTTT.

The V gene is TRBV29-1, the J gene TRBJ2-5; no firm D call. From germline, CDR1 is SQVTM and CDR2 ANQGSEA. This CDR3 is 11 amino acids long. The DNA for the CDR3 is TGCGGCGCTTCAAAGGTAGAGACCCAGTACTTC. This encodes CGASKVETQYF. Together with reference TRBV29-1 and TRBJ2-5, the CDR3 gives the full variable domain: SAVISQKPSRDICQRGTSLTIQCQVDSQVTMMFWYRQQPGQSLTLIATANQGSEATYESGFVIDKFPISRPNLTFSTLTVSNMSPEDSSIYLCGASKVETQYFGPGTRLLVL.

This clonotype was recorded at least ten times. V gene TRBV10-3 combines with J gene TRBJ1-2, with D unclear. CDR1 ENHRY and CDR2 SYGVKD come from the germline V gene. The CDR3 is 15 residues long. The ends were cut back, 3 bases at V and 0 bases at J, with 11 bases in the middle. The CDR3, as DNA: TGTGCCATCAGTGAAAGGGAGGGTCCTAACTATGGCTACACCTTC. This gives the protein CAISEREGPNYGYTF.

This chain joins TRBV24-1 and TRBJ2-1, with 14 bases that match TRBD2. Germline CDR1 is KGHDR and CDR2 is SFDVKD. J gave up 8 bases and V 3 bases, and 8 bases lay outside the gene matches. There are 17 residues in the CDR3. The chain's CDR3 is CATSDGGLAGDRDEQFF. CDR3 coding DNA: TGTGCCACCAGTGATGGGGGACTAGCGGGGGACAGGGATGAGCAGTTCTTC.

This clonotype appeared a single time. The V gene is TRBV10-3, the J gene TRBJ1-4; D uncertain. V was cut by 3 bases and J by 8 bases, with 10 bases left in between. Germline lookup yields CDR1 ENHRY and CDR2 SYGVKD. The CDR3 spans 13 residues. DNA for the CDR3: TGTGCCATCAGTGAATTTTCTGGGGAAAAACTGTTTTTT. This encodes CAISEFSGEKLFF.

This clonotype was counted a few times. The chain has TRBV14 and TRBJ1-2; 7 nucleotides line up with TRBD1. The V gene end was trimmed by 1 base and the J gene end by 2 bases; junction bases not matched to a gene: 7. Per the germline V gene, CDR1 is SGHDN and CDR2 is FVKESK. The CDR3 is 16 amino acids. CDR3 sequence reads: CASSQVARGANYGYTF. Written as DNA, the CDR3 is TGTGCCAGCAGCCAAGTTGCCAGGGGGGCGAACTATGGCTACACCTTC.

The rearrangement joins TRBV20-1 to TRBJ1-1; D might be TRBD1 (6 bases). Germline loops: CDR1 DFQATT, CDR2 SNEGSKA (reference sequence). The CDR3 totals 12 residues. Trimming stripped 8 bases from V and 1 base from J, with 11 bases between. DNA for the CDR3: TGCAGTCACAGGGTTTCGAACACTGAAGCTTTCTTT. Translation gives CSHRVSNTEAFF.

The rearrangement links TRBV28 to TRBJ2-5; 11 bases are shared with TRBD2. With 2 bases clipped from V and 3 bases from J, the junction kept 2 bases outside the gene matches. The CDR3 contains 15 residues. Germline CDR1 is MDHEN and CDR2 is SYDVKM. CDR3 in DNA: TGTGCCAGCAGTTTACCTAGCGGGAGGAAAGAGACCCAGTACTTC. Its translation: CASSLPSGRKETQYF. Drawing the rest from reference TRBV28 and TRBJ2-5, the complete variable domain is DVKVTQSSRYLVKRTGEKVFLECVQDMDHENMFWYRQDPGLGLRLIYFSYDVKMKEKGDIPEGYSVSREKKERFSLILESASTNQTSMYLCASSLPSGRKETQYFGPGTRLLVL.

A few counts support this clonotype. The chain has TRBV20-1 and TRBJ2-6; 7 bases match TRBD1. The junction had 4 bases not matched to a gene; V was cut back by 6 bases and J by 2 bases. The CDR3 has 14 amino acids. The germline V gene has CDR1 DFQATT and CDR2 SNEGSKA (reference sequence). The DNA for the CDR3 is TGCAGTGCGAAGGGGGCGGCTGGGGCCAACGTCCTGACTTTC. Translation: CSAKGAAGANVLTF.